This entry is about one T cell receptor (beta chain). Residents of about two dozen US areas, aged roughly 18 to 89 years, made up the participants. Recovered status applied to Cohort 3 donors who had two consecutive negative PCRs. It also applied to those with clearance or with symptom resolution. The sample comes from a study of blood T cell repertoires in COVID-19. The overall study: T cells, B-cell-depleted T cells, or PBMCs provided the cDNA or gDNA that served as material.

Under the authors' procedure: Amplifying reference gene primers gave estimates of nucleated cell counts. Method: immunoSEQ multiplex PCR; TCRdb's copy keeps in-frame clones and lacks some. D and trimming were read from the DNA, whereas the V and J calls and clone size are those reported in that table. The sample lists some 300,000 clones; nearly 90% were seen once. Germline V gene lookup returns CDR1 SQVTM and CDR2 ANQGSEA. V was clipped by 0 bases and J by 13 bases, with 13 bases between them. The CDR3 extends over 11 amino acids. Input material: PBMCs or T cells enriched from blood (not recorded which). The rearrangement links TRBV29-1 to TRBJ2-7; D remains ambiguous. This sequence was found in a woman in her thirties who had recovered from COVID-19. CDR3 nucleotide sequence: TGCAGCGTTGAAGATTTGGCAGGTCCCTACTTC. The encoded protein is CSVEDLAGPYF.